This TCR beta chain was obtained from a study of T-cell reconstitution after alpha-beta-depleted transplantation in children. Overall study results and limits: Reportedly, only several hundred clones from non-depleted graft cells drove alpha-beta T-cell counts at about two months. A year had passed since transplant, and T-cell counts and diversity by then came mostly from newly produced T cells. Some patients showed high day-60 TCRbeta diversity, which derived from surviving recipient T cells and thymic progenitors.

A TCRbeta library incorporating unique molecular identifiers was prepared. TCRdb re-called the PCR reads through MiXCR, storing one row per CDR3 protein. The repertoire holds fewer than 550,000 distinct CDR3 sequences, with approximately 10% as singletons. There are 16 residues in the CDR3. Trimming at V came to 2 bases and at J to 5 bases, leaving 8 bases not matched to a gene. Germline V gives CDR1 MNHEY, CDR2 SVGEGT. This clonotype was counted between two and nine times. Its cognate antigen is unknown. This specimen was PBMCs, mostly from graft donor cells, taken 180 days after TCRalphabeta/CD19-depleted stem cell transplant. The chain uses TRBV6-2 or TRBV6-3 and TRBJ1-5; 8 bases fit TRBD1. The TCR originated in a female patient between 2 and 15 years old who had a stem cell transplant for aplastic anemia, so the T cells may come from the graft donor. CDR3 region: CASSYGDRPNDQPQHF. The CDR3 DNA follows: TGTGCCAGCAGTTACGGGGACAGGCCTAATGATCAGCCCCAGCATTTT.